This section outlines one TCR beta chain sequence together with its context. Its antigen has not been determined. Qualities for individual bases were not recorded, and no much larger clone is one base off. These data are taken from a study of blood T cells in healthy people across ages (dated by TCRdb to 2013 to 2016). Broadly, across the study: Template switching captured roughly one uniquely barcoded TCR beta cDNA molecule per two T cells in model experiments. To track age-related changes in TCR beta repertoire diversity, the study relied on deep sequencing normalized with unique cDNA molecular identifiers. The donors were split into four age groups: young (average 16 years), middle-aged (roughly 42), aged (more than 55) and long-lived (approximately 80). To avoid experimental bias, donors of different ages were spread randomly across the sequencing lanes. The study analyzed two additional independent replicas of 1 million unique cDNA reads from the same blood draw for two donors, one aged 18 to 30 and one aged 80 or older. Points the paper makes about the study in general: Conclusive comparison of naive and antigen-experienced compartments was prevented by the profiling of bulk unsorted PBMCs. A strong correlation was found between observed TCR beta diversity and the percentage of naive T cells measured by flow cytometry. Because donor CMV infection status was unknown, age-related changes in expanded clonotypes were potentially confounded. Compared with the aged group, the long-lived group had more naive CD4+ T cells, fewer expanded clones and increased TCR diversity, a pattern suggesting age selection. Observed TCR beta diversity per million T cells fell roughly linearly with age, and a significant reduction was already apparent by age roughly 40. Total diversity estimates from one million sequenced T cells were considered lower bounds and underestimates.

The cysteine opens and the phenylalanine closes a CDR3 of 14 amino acids. Only the CDR3 DNA stays, 42 bases, in frame from base 1. Here V drops 4 bases and J drops 5 bases, and the junction holds 6 bases not matched to any gene. Looking up the germline V gene yields CDR1 SGDLS and CDR2 YYNGEE. Systemically healthy Caucasian individuals from Russia, approximately 39 in total and aged about 6 to 95 years, were included as donors. Roughly 10 milliliters of peripheral blood were drawn from each donor into EDTA-treated Vacutainer tubes. Ficoll-Paque density-gradient centrifugation was used to isolate PBMCs, with at least 6 million per sample. Total RNA, at least 6 micrograms per sample, was extracted from PBMCs with Trizol reagent. For every donor, flow cytometry on a PBMC aliquot measured the percentage of naive CD45RAhigh/CD27high T cells. To prepare the library, 5' RACE was applied. The run used an Illumina HiSeq 2500. A second PCR of roughly 7 to 12 cycles was performed with a sample-barcoded 5' primer and a J-beta primer mix. A template-switch 5' adaptor carrying 12 random nucleotides introduced a unique molecular identifier onto each TCR beta cDNA molecule. At least 2.5 million CDR3-containing paired-end reads were obtained from each sample. All of the RNA was converted into first-strand cDNA using the Mint cDNA synthesis kit, with a TRBC-specific oligonucleotide serving as the primer. Following uracil-DNA glycosylase treatment, a first 18-cycle PCR with universal primers M1SS and BC2_uni_R was performed on all cDNA. The authors' analysis ran thus. For normalization, 1 million high-quality reads, each with a distinct molecular identifier, were randomly selected from each sample. Reads sharing molecular identifiers were discarded rather than binned into consensus sequences. MiTCR, run with a Q25 quality threshold and the strictest error-elimination algorithm, handled CDR3 identification, clonotype clustering and error correction. A nonparametric unseen species model using Euler transformation provided a lower-bound estimate of total TCR beta diversity. In TCRdb, the public reads were trimmed at Q25 with fastp and aligned with MiXCR, with productive beta chains retained. Rows with one shared CDR3 protein collapse into an entry with the most common genes and DNA. The V and J calls reflect TCRdb's pipeline rather than the authors' work. This sample comprises 780,000 or so distinct CDR3 sequences, just over 55% of them detected only once. The ten largest account for 20% to 30% of the sample.

Sample: blood. This TCR derives from a man aged 35 to 55 in good health. The chain is made from TRBV9 and TRBJ2-1; 7 nucleotides in the junction match TRBD1. The DNA reads as follows: TGTGCCAGCAGCCCCTCCGGGACAGACAATGAGCAGTTCTTC. It translates to CASSPSGTDNEQFF.